The 2 T cell receptor beta chains reported below all come from one sample, sequenced in a study of CD8 T cells in Susac syndrome (dated by TCRdb to between 2018 and 2020). Libraries were built with the immunoSEQ multiplex PCR assay. RNA was extracted using the RNeasy kit, and about 0.5 to 1 ug of the RNA was reverse transcribed with random hexamers. The public reads were quality trimmed at Q25 with fastp and then assembled into clones with MiXCR by TCRdb, keeping productive beta chains. Each entry merges the rows of one CDR3 protein and shows their most common DNA and genes. The sample has fewer than 150,000 distinct CDR3 sequences on record, about 92% of them singletons. Just under 0.095% of the sample is held by the ten biggest clonotypes. Sequencing used CD4+ T cells from PBMCs. The receptors originated from a human donor with multiple sclerosis.

J is TRBJ2-7 and V is TRBV5-6, with a tentative D call TRBD1 (5 bases). Germline V gene lookup returns CDR1 SGHDT and CDR2 YYEEEE. The ends were cut back, 0 bases at V and 8 bases at J, with 9 bases in the middle. The CDR3 has 12 amino acids. CDR3 region: CASSLGQPKQYF. CDR3 in DNA: TGTGCCAGCAGCTTGGGACAGCCTAAGCAGTACTTC.

The V and J genes are TRBV28 and TRBJ2-5; a possible D gene is TRBD2 (7 bases). Per the germline V gene, CDR1 is MDHEN and CDR2 is SYDVKM. The germline V and J ends were trimmed by 9 bases and 5 bases, with 22 bases remaining between them. The CDR3 sequence is 15 residues long. This CDR3 reads CASLRNGGHAETQYF. The CDR3 DNA reads TGTGCCAGTCTTCGAAACGGGGGGCATGCGGAGACCCAGTACTTC.